The entry that follows covers one TCR beta chain sequence. Its antigen is unidentified. The data originate from a study of T cell responses to AZD1222 COVID-19 vaccine. Study outcomes and limitations: Donors were largely white British and mainly female; clonal diversity was possibly underestimated.

Sequenced by immunoSEQ multiplex PCR; TCRdb stores in-frame clones only, minus some. The profile shows some 64,000 clones, roughly 87% of them singletons. The source is an adult in good health. This specimen consisted of peripheral blood, obtained on day 0 of AZD1222 vaccination.

The CDR3 sequence is CATREGTFGTGELFF. CDR3 nucleotide sequence: TGTGCCACCAGAGAGGGGACATTCGGCACCGGGGAGCTGTTTTTT. The V call is TRBV10-3, the J call TRBJ2-2, with a possible D match to TRBD1 (6 bases). CDR3 size: 15 residues. Germline V CDR1 and CDR2: ENHRY, SYGVKD. Trimming cost V 10 bases and J 4 bases, with 19 bases left between them.